A single sample gave rise to the 24 T cell receptor beta chains below, sequenced in a study of cytomegalovirus exposure and HLA in healthy donors listed by TCRdb under 2017. Preparation of the library involved the immunoSEQ multiplex PCR assay. For the multiplex PCR, a mixture combining 60 forward primers for TCR Vbeta segments and 13 reverse primers for TCR Jbeta segments was used. Entries here come from immuneACCESS through TCRdb and include only in-frame sequences with V and J called. Some clones fail to appear in such tables; in the studies checked, an unresolved V gene covers under half of the shortfall, and the cause of the remainder is unknown. The sample table shows 95,000 to 150,000 clones, and 81% are seen once. The ten largest clones take up less than 2.5% of the sample. Sequencing input: PBMCs. Receptors were obtained from a middle-aged woman in good health and CMV-seronegative.

The chain uses TRBV15 and TRBJ1-4; 7 bases agree with TRBD1. The CDR3 is 17 residues long. Germline trimming cut 0 bases from V and 8 bases from J; bases unmatched to any gene: 12. In germline, CDR1 is LNHNV, CDR2 YYDKDF (reference sequence). CDR3 in amino acids: CATSRDFNRGKKEKLFF. The CDR3 bases are TGTGCCACCAGCAGAGATTTTAACAGGGGAAAGAAAGAAAAACTGTTTTTT. The full variable domain, with the rest looked up from reference TRBV15 and TRBJ1-4, is DAMVIQNPRYQVTQFGKPVTLSCSQTLNHNVMYWYQQKSSQAPKLLFHYYDKDFNNEADTPDNFQSRRPNTSFCFLDIRSPGLGDTAMYLCATSRDFNRGKKEKLFFGSGTQLSVL.

The V gene is TRBV10-2, the J gene TRBJ1-2, with D uncertain. The CDR3 spans 15 residues. V was trimmed by 2 bases and J by 1 base, leaving 11 bases between them. In germline, CDR1 is WSHSY, CDR2 SAAADI. The CDR3 DNA reads as TGCGCCAGCAGTGAGGAGTTTCCGTTTAACTATGGCTACACCTTC. It specifies CASSEEFPFNYGYTF.

This chain uses TRBV11-2 with TRBJ2-7, with D tentatively TRBD2 (5 bases). This CDR3 is built from 14 residues. Trimming took 2 bases from V and 3 from J, leaving 11 bases between them. CDR1 is SGHAT and CDR2 is FQNNGV in the germline V gene. The CDR3 DNA follows: TGTGCCAGCAGCTTAACCGGGAACCACTACGAGCAGTACTTC. Translating gives CASSLTGNHYEQYF.

In this sample, this clone turned up once. This chain links TRBV7-2 with TRBJ1-6; perhaps TRBD1 as D (6 bases). Per germline, CDR1 SGHTA and CDR2 FQGNSA. The CDR3 runs 15 residues. V was cut by 0 bases and J by 8 bases, with 11 bases left in between. CDR3 bases: TGTGCCAGCAGCTTAGCCGGACAGCACCATTCACCCCTCCACTTT. Protein product: CASSLAGQHHSPLHF.

In its sample, this clone was seen a few times. The J gene is TRBJ2-1, the V gene TRBV4-3; a possible D gene is TRBD2 (6 bases). Germline V gives CDR1 LGHNA, CDR2 YSLEER. The V gene lost 2 bases and the J gene lost 8 bases, with 16 bases spanning the gap. The CDR3 has 15 residues. The CDR3 protein is CASSQQLAGSDEQFF. CDR3 DNA sequence: TGCGCCAGCAGCCAACAACTAGCTGGATCCGATGAGCAGTTCTTC.

This sequence joins TRBV18 and TRBJ2-3; 9 bases map to TRBD1. V trimming: 3 bases; J trimming: 4 bases; junction bases outside the gene matches: 2. The CDR3 has 14 residues. Germline lookup yields CDR1 KGHSH and CDR2 LQKENI. CDR3: CASSPGQGADTQYF. As DNA, the CDR3 is TGTGCCAGCTCACCGGGACAGGGCGCAGATACGCAGTATTTT.

This CDR3 reads CASSVDRVRGDEQFF. CDR3 DNA sequence: TGCGCCAGCAGCGTGGACAGGGTCAGAGGGGATGAGCAGTTCTTC. The rearrangement joins TRBV5-1 to TRBJ2-1, with 8 bases lining up with TRBD1. The CDR3 contains 15 residues. Per the germline V gene, CDR1 is SGHRS and CDR2 is YFSETQ. With V trimmed by 4 bases and J by 8 bases, 11 bases remained unmatched.

The rearrangement links TRBV5-1 to TRBJ1-1; TRBD1 is a possible D gene (5 bases). The germline CDR1 and CDR2 sequences are SGHRS and YFSETQ. CDR3 length: 14 residues. Trimming removed 2 bases from V and 0 bases from J, with 8 bases in between. This chain's CDR3 is CASSFDSMNTEAFF. The CDR3 DNA reads as TGCGCCAGCAGCTTTGACAGTATGAACACTGAAGCTTTCTTT. Looking up the rest from reference TRBV5-1 and TRBJ1-1 gives the full variable domain: KAGVTQTPRYLIKTRGQQVTLSCSPISGHRSVSWYQQTPGQGLQFLFEYFSETQRNKGNFPGRFSGRQFSNSRSEMNVSTLELGDSALYLCASSFDSMNTEAFFGQGTRLTVV.

This clone occurred a few times. The gene calls are TRBV28 and TRBJ2-1; no reliable D call. CDR1 and CDR2 from the germline V gene are MDHEN and SYDVKM. This CDR3 spans 15 amino acids. Trimming removed 3 bases at V and 0 bases at J, with 9 bases between. This CDR3 is CASSLSASSYNEQFF. The CDR3 DNA reads as TGTGCCAGCAGTTTGAGTGCGAGCTCCTACAATGAGCAGTTCTTC.

This rearrangement joins TRBV28 to TRBJ2-6; 11 nucleotides agree with TRBD1. CDR3 length equals 17 residues. With 4 bases clipped from V and 3 bases from J, the junction kept 5 bases outside the gene matches. The germline V gene encodes CDR1 MDHEN and CDR2 SYDVKM. The CDR3 sequence: CASSSGQGAYGANVLTF. The CDR3 nucleotides are TGTGCCAGCAGTTCCGGACAGGGGGCTTATGGGGCCAACGTCCTGACTTTC.

This rearrangement joins TRBV10-3 to TRBJ2-1; 7 bases are shared with TRBD2. Trimming cost V 4 bases and J 4 bases; bases outside gene matches: 4. This CDR3 contains 14 residues. CDR1 is ENHRY, CDR2 SYGVKD, per germline. The CDR3: CAISAGREYNEQFF. The DNA of the CDR3 is TGTGCCATCAGTGCAGGGCGGGAGTACAATGAGCAGTTCTTC.

This chain links TRBV5-1 with TRBJ2-1; tentatively, D is TRBD2 (7 bases). CDR1 SGHRS and CDR2 YFSETQ come from the germline V gene. The CDR3 is 15 residues long. V shed 6 bases and J shed 8 bases, with 21 bases lying between them. The CDR3 loop is CASINPSGGRDEQFF. CDR3 coding DNA: TGCGCCAGCATCAACCCCTCGGGGGGCAGGGATGAGCAGTTCTTC. Complete variable domain (other parts from reference TRBV5-1 and TRBJ2-1): KAGVTQTPRYLIKTRGQQVTLSCSPISGHRSVSWYQQTPGQGLQFLFEYFSETQRNKGNFPGRFSGRQFSNSRSEMNVSTLELGDSALYLCASINPSGGRDEQFFGPGTRLTVL.

This chain connects TRBV2 to TRBJ2-2; 12 bases fit TRBD1. The CDR3 has 14 residues. The J segment lost 8 bases and the V segment lost 8 bases, leaving 6 bases of the junction unmatched. Germline assignment: CDR1 SNHLY and CDR2 FYNNEI. In DNA form, the CDR3 reads TGTGCCAGCTTCCCGGGACAGGGGGCAGGGGAGCTGTTTTTT. This sequence encodes CASFPGQGAGELFF. The variable domain in full, completed from reference TRBV2 and TRBJ2-2, reads EPEVTQTPSHQVTQMGQEVILRCVPISNHLYFYWYRQILGQKVEFLVSFYNNEISEKSEIFDDQFSVERPDGSNFTLKIRSTKLEDSAMYFCASFPGQGAGELFFGEGSRLTVL.

V usage is TRBV7-9 and J usage is TRBJ2-2, with TRBD2 as a possible D gene (6 bases). CDR1 SEHNR and CDR2 FQNEAQ come from the germline V gene (reference sequence). V lost 5 bases and J lost 4, with 11 bases in between. The CDR3 is made up of 14 amino acids. For the CDR3, the DNA is TGTGCCAGCAGCCAAACCGGGGGCACCGGGGAGCTGTTTTTT. Translated: CASSQTGGTGELFF.

The V and J genes are TRBV6-5 and TRBJ1-1; TRBD1 is a possible D gene (5 bases). With 7 bases removed from V and 0 bases from J, the gap between germline ends came to 15 bases. The germline gives CDR1 MNHEY, CDR2 SVGAGI. This CDR3 has 15 amino acids. CDR3 in amino acids: CASNPFRDLNTEAFF. The CDR3 DNA sequence: TGTGCCAGCAATCCCTTTCGGGACTTGAACACTGAAGCTTTCTTT.

The rearrangement uses TRBV19 and TRBJ1-1, with 7 bases identical to TRBD1. With 6 bases clipped from V and 0 bases from J, the junction kept 13 bases outside the gene matches. The CDR3 is made up of 17 amino acids. The V gene's germline CDR1 is LNHDA and CDR2 SQIVND (reference sequence). The DNA of the CDR3 is TGTGCCAGTAGAAGACGCGACAGGGCGAGAATGAACACTGAAGCTTTCTTT. Protein: CASRRRDRARMNTEAFF.

The chain employs TRBV4-3 and TRBJ2-7; TRBD2 matches at 11 bases. The CDR3 is made up of 17 amino acids. Trimming removed 2 bases from V and 5 bases from J; junction bases left unmatched: 11. Germline V gene lookup returns CDR1 LGHNA and CDR2 YSLEER. The CDR3 coding sequence is TGCGCCAGCAGCCAAAAATACCAGACTAGCGGGATTCACGAGCAGTACTTC. Encoded protein: CASSQKYQTSGIHEQYF.

This chain joins TRBV19 and TRBJ1-1; D is ambiguous. V lost 3 bases and J 1 base, leaving 12 bases between the germline ends. Germline CDR1 reads LNHDA; CDR2 reads SQIVND (reference sequence). CDR3 size: 15 residues. Written as DNA, the CDR3 is TGTGCCAGTAGTATCGGAGTCCAGAGGAACACTGAAGCTTTCTTT. Protein: CASSIGVQRNTEAFF.

The chain has TRBV18 and TRBJ2-3; a weak D match, TRBD1 (5 bases). The germline CDR1 and CDR2 sequences are KGHSH and LQKENI. The V gene lost 0 bases and the J gene lost 3 bases, with 13 bases spanning the gap. This CDR3 has 16 residues. The CDR3 reads CASSPPGQGRTDTQYF. CDR3 nucleotide sequence: TGTGCCAGCTCACCACCGGGGCAGGGAAGGACAGATACGCAGTATTTT.

This rearrangement joins TRBV19 to TRBJ2-4; 7 bases agree with TRBD1. The CDR3 is made up of 13 amino acids. V lost 4 bases to trimming and J lost 8 bases; unmatched junction nucleotides: 5. Germline CDR1 is LNHDA and CDR2 is SQIVND (reference sequence). CDR3 sequence: CASSKTGSDIQYF. CDR3 nucleotides: TGTGCCAGTAGTAAGACAGGGAGTGACATTCAGTACTTC.

Points on this clone: A junction boundary mismatches the germline segment, possibly from a read error. The V and J genes are TRBV20-1 and TRBJ1-1, with no clear D. Germline values: CDR1 DFQATT, CDR2 SNEGSKA (reference sequence). The CDR3 covers 10 residues. This chain's CDR3 is CGARRTEAFF. CDR3 bases: TGCGGTGCCCGTCGTACTGAAGCTTTCTTT.

This clone was observed a single time. The chain carries TRBV6-6 and TRBJ2-7; D not certain. The germline V gene encodes CDR1 MNHNY and CDR2 SVGAGI (reference sequence). This CDR3 has 13 amino acids. The germline V and J ends were trimmed by 5 bases and 4 bases, with 12 bases remaining between them. CDR3 loop: CASSADLEYEQYF. CDR3 DNA: TGTGCCAGCAGTGCCGATTTAGAATACGAGCAGTACTTC.

The chain has TRBV4-3 and TRBJ1-1; D uncertain. CDR1 LGHNA and CDR2 YSLEER come from the germline V gene. The CDR3 is 15 amino acids. V lost 4 bases and J lost 5, with 17 bases in between. The CDR3 is CASSREVPGWTEAFF. The CDR3, as DNA: TGCGCCAGCAGCCGAGAGGTCCCGGGATGGACTGAAGCTTTCTTT.

The chain combines TRBV5-6 with TRBJ2-7; 10 nucleotides agree with TRBD1. Germline assignment: CDR1 SGHDT and CDR2 YYEEEE. CDR3 length equals 15 residues. After removal of 5 bases from V and 6 bases from J, the junction contained 11 bases not matched to a gene. Written as DNA, the CDR3 is TGTGCCAGCAGTTCCGGGACAGGGGCAAATGGCGAGCAGTACTTC. Residues: CASSSGTGANGEQYF.